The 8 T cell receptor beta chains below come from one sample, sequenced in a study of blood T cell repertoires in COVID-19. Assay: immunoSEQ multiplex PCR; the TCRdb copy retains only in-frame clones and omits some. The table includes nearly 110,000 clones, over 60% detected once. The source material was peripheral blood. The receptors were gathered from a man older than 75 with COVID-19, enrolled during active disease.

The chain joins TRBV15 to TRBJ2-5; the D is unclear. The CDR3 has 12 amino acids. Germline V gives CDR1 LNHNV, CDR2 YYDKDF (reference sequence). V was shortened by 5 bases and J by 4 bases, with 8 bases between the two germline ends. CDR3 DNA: TGTGCCACCAGCTCAAACGGAGAGACCCAGTACTTC. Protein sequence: CATSSNGETQYF.

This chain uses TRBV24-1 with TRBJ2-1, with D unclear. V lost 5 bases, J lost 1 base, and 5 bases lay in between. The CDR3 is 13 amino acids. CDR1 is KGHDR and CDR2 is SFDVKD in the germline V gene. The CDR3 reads CATSGRSYNEQFF. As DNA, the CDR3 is TGTGCCACCAGTGGCCGGTCCTACAATGAGCAGTTCTTC.

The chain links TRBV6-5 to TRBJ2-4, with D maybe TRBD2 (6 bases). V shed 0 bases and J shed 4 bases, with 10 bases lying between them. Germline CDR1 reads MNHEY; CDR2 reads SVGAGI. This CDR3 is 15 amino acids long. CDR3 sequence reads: CASSYSTGVKNIQYF. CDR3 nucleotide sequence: TGTGCCAGCAGTTACTCTACGGGAGTGAAAAACATTCAGTACTTC.

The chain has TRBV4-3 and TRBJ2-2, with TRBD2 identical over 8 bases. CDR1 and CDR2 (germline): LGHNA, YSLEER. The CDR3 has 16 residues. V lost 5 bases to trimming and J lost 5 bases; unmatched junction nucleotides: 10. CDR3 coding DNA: TGCGCCAGCAGCGATAGTGGGGGGACTAGGACCGGGGAGCTGTTTTTT. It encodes CASSDSGGTRTGELFF.

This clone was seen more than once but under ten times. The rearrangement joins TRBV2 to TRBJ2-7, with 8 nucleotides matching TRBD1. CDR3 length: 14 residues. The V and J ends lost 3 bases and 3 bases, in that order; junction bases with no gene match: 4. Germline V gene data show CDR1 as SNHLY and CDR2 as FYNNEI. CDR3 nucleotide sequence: TGTGCCAGCAGTGAGGCAGGGGGCTACTACGAGCAGTACTTC. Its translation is CASSEAGGYYEQYF.

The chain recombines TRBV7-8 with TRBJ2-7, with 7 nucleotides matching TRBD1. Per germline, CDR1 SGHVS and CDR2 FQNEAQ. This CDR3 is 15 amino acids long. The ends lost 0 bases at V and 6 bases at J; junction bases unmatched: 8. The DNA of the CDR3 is TGTGCCAGCAGCTTAGCTCGAGGGGGCGAAGGCGAGCAGTACTTC. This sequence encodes CASSLARGGEGEQYF.

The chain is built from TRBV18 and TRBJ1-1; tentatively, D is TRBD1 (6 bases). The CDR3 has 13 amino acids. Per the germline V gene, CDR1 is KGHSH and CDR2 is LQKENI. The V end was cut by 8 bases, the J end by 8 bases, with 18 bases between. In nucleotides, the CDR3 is TGTGCCAGCCATCCAGGGGTCGCATCGGAAGCTTTCTTT. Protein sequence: CASHPGVASEAFF.

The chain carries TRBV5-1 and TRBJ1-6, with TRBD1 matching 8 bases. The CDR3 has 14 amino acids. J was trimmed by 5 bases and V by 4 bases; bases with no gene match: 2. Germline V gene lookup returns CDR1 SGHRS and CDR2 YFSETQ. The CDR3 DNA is TGCGCCAGCAGCACGGGACAGGATAATTCACCCCTCCACTTT. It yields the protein CASSTGQDNSPLHF.